The clone carrying this TCR beta chain has ten or more counts. Unique molecular identifiers tagged the TCRbeta library. TCRdb analysed the PCR reads with MiXCR anew, one entry per CDR3 protein. Of 45,000 to 55,000 distinct CDR3 sequences in the sample, about 9% were seen once. The V gene's germline CDR1 is LGHNA and CDR2 YNFKEQ. This CDR3 contains 14 residues. V shed 10 bases and J shed 5 bases, with 21 bases lying between them. This record belongs to a study of T-cell reconstitution after alpha-beta-depleted transplantation in children. The source is a male patient aged 2-10 years who had a stem cell transplant for chronic granulomatous disease, so the T cells may come from the graft donor. The source was PBMCs, mostly from graft donor cells, collected 60 days after TCRalphabeta/CD19-depleted stem cell transplant. V usage is TRBV4-2 and J usage is TRBJ2-7, with D possibly TRBD2 on 7 matching bases. The CDR3 reads CATSLSGKGDEQYF. In DNA, the CDR3 is TGTGCCACCTCCCTAAGCGGGAAGGGGGACGAGCAGTACTTC.